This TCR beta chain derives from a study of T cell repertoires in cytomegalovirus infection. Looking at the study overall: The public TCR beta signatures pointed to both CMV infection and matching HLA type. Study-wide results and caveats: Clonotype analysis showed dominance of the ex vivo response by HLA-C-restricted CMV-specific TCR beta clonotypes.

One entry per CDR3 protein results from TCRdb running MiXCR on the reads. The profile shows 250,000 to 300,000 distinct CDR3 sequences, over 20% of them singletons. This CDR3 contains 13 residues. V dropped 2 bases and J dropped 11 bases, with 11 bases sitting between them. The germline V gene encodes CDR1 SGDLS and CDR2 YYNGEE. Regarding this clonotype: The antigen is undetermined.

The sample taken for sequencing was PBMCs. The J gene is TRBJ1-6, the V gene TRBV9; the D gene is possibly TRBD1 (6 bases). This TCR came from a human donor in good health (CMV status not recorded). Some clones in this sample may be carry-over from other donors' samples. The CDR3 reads CASSVRGLPPLHF. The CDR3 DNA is TGTGCCAGCAGCGTGCGGGGGCTGCCACCCCTCCACTTT.